Included here is one TCR beta chain sequence, with context. Antigen unknown. The read finishes 3 residues shy of the CDR3 end, and the germline J gene is used to complete it. The sample originates from a study of T cells in women clearing cervical HPV infection. Looked up from germline, CDR1 is SGHDT and CDR2 is YYEEEE. J lost 6 bases, V lost 5 bases, and 5 bases had no gene match. This CDR3 is 15 amino acids long. Study conclusions and caveats: CIN3+ cases had significantly higher TCR repertoire richness than controls, but evenness did not differ.

Assay: immunoSEQ multiplex PCR; the TCRdb copy retains only in-frame clones and omits some. The sample has about 39,000 clones. This TCR was recovered from a woman aged 18-70 years with a cervical HPV16 infection that either progressed to CIN3+ or cleared (not recorded which). This sequence joins TRBV5-6 and TRBJ1-6, with 10 bases identical to TRBD1. Sequencing was performed on blood buffy coat. This CDR3 is CASSFRTGGNSPLHF. The covered CDR3 bases are TGTGCCAGCAGTTTCCGGACAGGGGGTAATTCACCC.